These 26 T cell receptor beta chains originate from one sample sequenced in a study of blood T cells in healthy people across ages. Primers used in a second PCR of about 7 to 12 cycles were a sample-barcoded 5' primer and a J-beta primer mix. TCRdb processed the 5' RACE reads anew with MiXCR; each CDR3 protein has one entry. The sample lists about 580,000 distinct CDR3 sequences; around 48% were seen once. Sequenced: blood. The origin of the receptors is a man aged 80 or over in good health.

There are many counts of this clonotype. CDR3 nucleotides: TGTGCCAGCACGCTGAGCCAGGGTTGGGGCTACACCTTC. Its translation is CASTLSQGWGYTF. The chain has TRBV6-5 and TRBJ1-2, with a possible D match to TRBD1 (5 bases). The ends were cut back, 7 bases at V and 8 bases at J, with 17 bases in the middle. This CDR3 region has 13 residues. The V gene's germline CDR1 is MNHEY and CDR2 SVGAGI.

This clonotype was seen repeatedly, ten times or more. The chain joins TRBV6-5 to TRBJ2-3; 7 bases are shared with TRBD1. CDR1 is MNHEY, CDR2 SVGAGI, per germline. V shed 0 bases and J 4 bases; nucleotides not matched to a gene: 7. The CDR3 is 16 residues long. The DNA for the CDR3 is TGTGCCAGCAGTTACTCTCCCCAACAGGGGCCAGATACGCAGTATTTT. This sequence encodes CASSYSPQQGPDTQYF.

The J gene is TRBJ1-1, the V gene TRBV3-1, with TRBD1 identical over 7 bases. Germline CDR1 LGHDT, CDR2 YNNKEL (reference sequence). Trimming cost V 1 base and J 0 bases; bases outside gene matches: 5. The CDR3 runs to 16 residues. The CDR3 nucleotides are TGTGCCAGCAGCCAAGGGACAGGATTCATGAACACTGAAGCTTTCTTT. This gives the protein CASSQGTGFMNTEAFF.

This chain connects TRBV7-9 to TRBJ2-5; D is possibly TRBD2 (5 bases). The CDR3 totals 15 residues. V lost 1 base to trimming and J lost 3 bases, with 12 bases between them. Germline CDR1 reads SEHNR; CDR2 reads FQNEAQ (reference sequence). CDR3 nucleotides: TGTGCCAGCAGCTTAGGCCTCCCCGGGGAAGAGACCCAGTACTTC. Translated: CASSLGLPGEETQYF.

This chain uses TRBV20-1 with TRBJ2-1; 11 bases fit TRBD2. Germline values: CDR1 DFQATT, CDR2 SNEGSKA (reference sequence). The CDR3 contains 14 residues. V shed 6 bases and J 7 bases; nucleotides not matched to a gene: 8. The chain's CDR3 is CSAISGRAENEQFF. The CDR3 DNA is TGCAGTGCAATTAGCGGGAGGGCCGAAAATGAGCAGTTCTTC.

The chain links TRBV3-1 to TRBJ2-3; 9 nucleotides align to TRBD2. The CDR3 runs to 17 residues. Germline V lookup: CDR1 LGHDT, CDR2 YNNKEL (reference sequence). J was trimmed by 0 bases and V by 5 bases; bases with no gene match: 9. For the CDR3, the DNA is TGTGCCAGCAGCGGCAGGTCCAGCGGGAGGAGCACAGATACGCAGTATTTT. As protein: CASSGRSSGRSTDTQYF.

This chain connects TRBV12-3 or TRBV12-4 to TRBJ1-2; D might be TRBD1 (5 bases). The CDR3 extends over 14 amino acids. V gave up 3 bases and J gave up 7 bases, with 15 bases separating them. DNA of the CDR3: TGTGCCAGCAGTTTCAGGGACCAGGCGGCTGGCTACACCTTC. Its translation is CASSFRDQAAGYTF.

In the case of this clonotype: Germline is not matched at one junction end, which may reflect a read error. The rearrangement links TRBV7-2 to TRBJ2-3; D gene unclear. CDR1 is SGHTA, CDR2 FQGNSA, per germline. This CDR3 contains 13 residues. The CDR3 nucleotides are TGTGTCAGCAGCAACCCTAGCACAGATACGCAGTATTTT. The encoded protein is CVSSNPSTDTQYF.

J is TRBJ2-5 and V is TRBV4-2; possible D gene TRBD2, 6 bases. CDR3 size: 16 residues. V was trimmed by 0 bases and J by 0 bases, leaving 11 bases between them. The germline gives CDR1 LGHNA, CDR2 YNFKEQ. This CDR3 reads CASSQELAGHQETQYF. The CDR3 DNA is TGTGCCAGCAGCCAAGAGTTGGCGGGACACCAAGAGACCCAGTACTTC.

This clonotype was detected only a few times. This rearrangement joins TRBV28 to TRBJ2-7, with D possibly TRBD1 on 6 matching bases. This CDR3 contains 16 residues. Trimming took 8 bases from V and 7 from J, leaving 27 bases between them. Germline V gene sequence: CDR1 MDHEN, CDR2 SYDVKM. CDR3 amino acids: CASLRSGDFGAAEQYF. As DNA, the CDR3 is TGTGCCAGCCTTCGTTCAGGGGATTTCGGGGCGGCAGAGCAGTACTTC.

CDR3 coding DNA: TGTGCCAGCAGTCCGAGCTTTAACACTGAAGCTTTCTTT. Encoded protein: CASSPSFNTEAFF. The V call is TRBV25-1, the J call TRBJ1-1, with D unclear. Germline V gene lookup returns CDR1 MGHDK and CDR2 SYGVNS. With 5 bases removed from V and 2 bases from J, the gap between germline ends came to 9 bases. The CDR3 runs 13 residues.

The rearrangement joins TRBV20-1 to TRBJ2-5; D possibly corresponds to TRBD2 (5 bases). The CDR3 extends over 12 amino acids. Germline values: CDR1 DFQATT, CDR2 SNEGSKA (reference sequence). V was clipped by 3 bases and J by 13 bases, with 18 bases between them. Here the CDR3 reads CSARTSTREGYF. CDR3 bases: TGCAGTGCTAGGACCTCCACTCGCGAGGGGTACTTC.

This clonotype showed up just a few times. The J gene is TRBJ1-2, the V gene TRBV20-1, with D unresolved. From germline, CDR1 is DFQATT and CDR2 SNEGSKA (reference sequence). The CDR3 is 17 residues long. V gave up 3 bases and J gave up 4 bases, with 24 bases separating them. CDR3 sequence reads: CSASEAGPLSMGYGYTF. CDR3 DNA: TGCAGTGCTAGCGAAGCTGGACCACTCTCTATGGGCTATGGCTACACCTTC.

The chain carries TRBV2 and TRBJ2-4, with 7 bases that match TRBD2. With V trimmed by 2 bases and J by 8 bases, 3 bases remained unmatched. Looked up from germline, CDR1 is SNHLY and CDR2 is FYNNEI. There are 13 residues in the CDR3. The CDR3 DNA reads as TGTGCCAGCAGTGAAAGGGAGGGATACATTCAGTACTTC. It specifies CASSEREGYIQYF.

The chain employs TRBV4-2 and TRBJ2-5; 11 bases fit TRBD2. The junction had 5 bases not matched to a gene; V was cut back by 6 bases and J by 2 bases. CDR3 size: 15 residues. Germline CDR1 and CDR2: LGHNA and YNFKEQ. CDR3 residues: CASSLTSGIQETQYF. CDR3 sequence (DNA): TGTGCCAGCAGTCTGACTAGCGGGATACAAGAGACCCAGTACTTC.

The rearrangement joins TRBV27 to TRBJ2-7; D is possibly TRBD2 (6 bases). The CDR3 totals 16 residues. Germline values: CDR1 MNHEY, CDR2 SMNVEV (reference sequence). V was pared by 7 bases and J by 3 bases, with 22 bases between. The CDR3 reads CASIRRYSPGVYEQYF. Written as DNA, the CDR3 is TGTGCCAGCATCCGCCGGTATAGCCCGGGGGTCTACGAGCAGTACTTC.

This clonotype came up a few times. The V and J genes are TRBV12-3 or TRBV12-4 and TRBJ1-1; 7 positions match TRBD1. The CDR3 consists of 15 residues. V gave up 6 bases and J gave up 6 bases; unmatched junction bases: 13. CDR3 coding DNA: TGTGCCAGCAGACCCAGGGACAGATATTTGGCTGAAGCTTTCTTT. Residues: CASRPRDRYLAEAFF.

The gene calls are TRBV6-1 and TRBJ2-2; TRBD2 matches 13 bases. The CDR3 loop spans 17 amino acids. CDR1 and CDR2 from the germline V gene are MNHNS and SASEGT. The V segment lost 6 bases and the J segment 8 bases; nucleotides outside the gene matches: 12. The CDR3 spells CASSAGGLAGARGELFF. As DNA, the CDR3 is TGTGCCAGCAGCGCGGGTGGACTAGCGGGAGCAAGGGGGGAGCTGTTTTTT.

This clonotype has just a few counts. J is TRBJ1-6 and V is TRBV20-1; TRBD1 is a possible D gene (6 bases). The germline CDR1 and CDR2 sequences are DFQATT and SNEGSKA (reference sequence). The CDR3 length is 14 residues. Trimming removed 1 base at V and 9 bases at J, with 13 bases between. The DNA of the CDR3 is TGCAGTGCTAGAGCGGAGACAGGAGGTTCACCCCTCCACTTT. It translates to CSARAETGGSPLHF.

The sample holds a few counts of this clonotype. A much larger clone lies a single base off, so this may be a read error. This chain uses TRBV6-6 with TRBJ2-7; D is possibly TRBD2 (6 bases). The ends were cut back, 6 bases at V and 7 bases at J, with 19 bases in the middle. Per germline, CDR1 MNHNY and CDR2 SVGAGI (reference sequence). The CDR3 length is 14 residues. CDR3 loop: CASSQEGASREQYF. CDR3 nucleotides: TGTGCCAGCAGCCAGGAGGGCGCGTCTCGGGAGCAGTACTTC.

This clonotype appeared a few times. The junction does not match germline at one end; this may be a read error. V usage is TRBV29-1 and J usage is TRBJ2-3; 7 positions match TRBD2. The germline gives CDR1 SQVTM, CDR2 ANQGSEA. The CDR3 contains 13 residues. CDR3 sequence reads: CSAVAGRTDAQYF. CDR3 DNA: TGCAGCGCTGTAGCGGGTCGCACAGATGCGCAGTATTTT.

This clonotype was observed at least ten times. This chain connects TRBV7-2 to TRBJ2-1; unclear D gene. Germline V gene lookup returns CDR1 SGHTA and CDR2 FQGNSA. V was pared by 4 bases and J by 9 bases, with 7 bases between. The CDR3 runs to 11 residues. CDR3 coding DNA: TGTGCCAGCAGCTCTTTAAGTGAGCAGTTCTTC. The encoded protein is CASSSLSEQFF.

The chain has TRBV7-9 and TRBJ2-7, with 8 bases identical to TRBD2. This CDR3 has 18 residues. Looked up from germline, CDR1 is SEHNR and CDR2 is FQNEAQ (reference sequence). J was trimmed by 4 bases and V by 5 bases; bases with no gene match: 19. The CDR3 nucleotides are TGTGCCAGCAGCCCCCGAGGGGTGAGCGGGAGCCTGATATACGAGCAGTACTTC. Translated, it gives CASSPRGVSGSLIYEQYF. The full variable domain, rest sourced from reference TRBV7-9 and TRBJ2-7, is DTGVSQNPRHKITKRGQNVTFRCDPISEHNRLYWYRQTLGQGPEFLTYFQNEAQLEKSRLLSDRFSAERPKGSFSTLEIQRTEQGDSAMYLCASSPRGVSGSLIYEQYFGPGTRLTVT.

This rearrangement joins TRBV1 to TRBJ2-4; the D segment call TRBD2 is taken from the table without a DNA check. TRBJ2-7 matches the DNA end more closely, so the J call is doubtful. TRBV1 is a pseudogene segment. The CDR3 consists of 17 residues. Here the CDR3 DNA reads TGCACCAGCAGCCCACGGACTAGCGGAGGCGGAACCTACGAGCAGTACTTC. As protein: CTSSPRTSGGGTYEQYF.

As concerns this clonotype: A much bigger clone sits one base away, suggesting this may be a read error. The rearrangement links TRBV6-1 to TRBJ2-7; D may match TRBD1 or TRBD2 (5 bases each). The CDR3 runs 17 residues. Germline lookup yields CDR1 MNHNS and CDR2 SASEGT. Trimming took off 6 bases at V and 6 bases at J, with 27 bases between the two ends. The CDR3 is CASSLTSWTFKGSEQYF. The CDR3, as DNA: TGTGCCAGCAGCCTCACGTCCTGGACTTTCAAGGGGAGCGAGCAGTACTTC.

J is TRBJ2-3 and V is TRBV12-3 or TRBV12-4; D is perhaps TRBD2 (6 bases). This CDR3 has 18 amino acids. V was clipped by 3 bases and J by 4 bases, with 23 bases between them. CDR3 in DNA: TGTGCCAGCAGTTTCAGTCGATGGGTGGGGGGTGGTCCAGATACGCAGTATTTT. It codes for CASSFSRWVGGGPDTQYF.